This T cell receptor beta chain was retrieved from a study of lymphopenia after photon versus proton radiotherapy. Whole-study results and caveats: Proton therapy kept repertoires fairly stable, unlike photons, which gained effector/memory cells. Better survival with proton therapy was suggested as possible, not demonstrated. After the lymphocyte nadir, photon-treated repertoires showed oligoclonal expansion, especially of CD8+ Temra cells.

Repertoires were generated with immunoSEQ multiplex PCR, while TCRdb's copy carries only in-frame clones and drops some. The sample has more than 25,000 clones, about 91% seen once. A remark on this clone: Its antigen is not identified.

Trimming left V 1 base short and J 3 bases short, with 10 bases between. The CDR3 is 15 amino acids. CDR1 is SGHAT and CDR2 is FQNNGV in the germline V gene. Here the sequenced sample was peripheral blood, taken from a patient treated with proton-based radiotherapy. The chain links TRBV11-2 to TRBJ2-1; D tentatively reads TRBD1 or TRBD2 (6 bases each). This TCR was sampled from an older woman with cholangiocarcinoma. Some clones in this sample may be carry-over from other donors' samples. The CDR3 DNA reads TGTGCCAGCAGCTTAGGGGGGGCCCTCTACAATGAGCAGTTCTTC. Its protein is CASSLGGALYNEQFF.